The T cell receptor (beta chain) under discussion was sequenced for a study of blood T cell repertoires in COVID-19. In the original analysis: Nucleated cell number was recorded as an estimate derived from reference gene primer amplification. Sequenced by immunoSEQ multiplex PCR; TCRdb stores in-frame clones only, minus some. V, J and clone size reflect that table, while D and trimming were determined from the DNA. This table has around 25,000 clones, approximately 80% appearing once. V was clipped by 2 bases and J by 0 bases, with 11 bases between them. Germline values: CDR1 ENHRY, CDR2 SYGVKD. The CDR3 has 16 amino acids.

The receptor was derived from a man aged 70 or older with acute or convalescent COVID-19. The chain has TRBV10-3 and TRBJ1-3, with D maybe TRBD1 (6 bases). The sequenced sample was peripheral blood. The CDR3 sequence: CAISEAGADSGNTIYF. The CDR3 DNA sequence: TGTGCCATCAGTGAGGCAGGGGCGGACTCTGGAAACACCATATATTTT.